Below, 31 T cell receptor beta chains from the same sample are listed, as sequenced in a study of shared clonotypes between healthy human individuals. Clones were read by immunoSEQ multiplex PCR, and TCRdb kept only the in-frame ones, dropping some. This sample has fewer than 850,000 clones, with around 96% found just once. Naive CD8 cells lacked CD45RO and underwent positive selection for CCR7, leaving out terminally differentiated effector memory CD45RA+ cells. Input material: naive CD8+ T cells sorted from blood. These receptors all stem from a man aged 25-45 years in good health.

The chain is built from TRBV27 and TRBJ2-7, with D possibly TRBD1 on 6 matching bases. The germline V and J ends were trimmed by 2 bases and 4 bases, with 15 bases remaining between them. The CDR3 is 15 residues long. The germline CDR1 and CDR2 sequences are MNHEY and SMNVEV (reference sequence). CDR3 coding DNA: TGTGCCAGCAGTTTAGCAGGGGATATGGGGTACGAGCAGTACTTC. It codes for CASSLAGDMGYEQYF.

This chain connects TRBV7-8 to TRBJ2-1; the match to TRBD2 covers 10 bases. The length of the CDR3 is 18 residues. With V trimmed by 2 bases and J by 4 bases, 11 bases remained unmatched. CDR1 is SGHVS and CDR2 is FQNEAQ in the germline V gene. As DNA, the CDR3 is TGTGCCAGCAGCTTATCTACAGCGGGAGGGGGAACATACAATGAGCAGTTCTTC. Translating gives CASSLSTAGGGTYNEQFF. The full variable domain, rest sourced from reference TRBV7-8 and TRBJ2-1, is GAGVSQSPRYKVAKRGQDVALRCDPISGHVSLFWYQQALGQGPEFLTYFQNEAQLDKSGLPSDRFFAERPEGSVSTLKIQRTQQEDSAVYLCASSLSTAGGGTYNEQFFGPGTRLTVL.

This clone came up once. This rearrangement joins TRBV5-1 to TRBJ2-1; unclear D gene. Germline assignment: CDR1 SGHRS and CDR2 YFSETQ. V was pared by 3 bases and J by 4 bases, with 8 bases between. The length of the CDR3 is 13 residues. The CDR3 reads CASSYPGYNEQFF. Here the CDR3 DNA reads TGCGCCAGCAGCTATCCGGGTTACAATGAGCAGTTCTTC.

This chain links TRBV27 with TRBJ2-7; no firm D call. Trimming pared 0 bases from V and 3 bases from J, leaving 12 bases between. CDR3 length: 15 amino acids. Germline V gives CDR1 MNHEY, CDR2 SMNVEV (reference sequence). The CDR3 DNA reads TGTGCCAGCAGTTTATCCATAGGGTATAGCTACGAGCAGTACTTC. It codes for CASSLSIGYSYEQYF.

The rearrangement links TRBV7-9 to TRBJ2-7; 11 bases agree with TRBD1. There are 15 residues in the CDR3. The V segment lost 4 bases and the J segment 4 bases; nucleotides outside the gene matches: 6. Germline V gene lookup returns CDR1 SEHNR and CDR2 FQNEAQ (reference sequence). The DNA for the CDR3 is TGTGCCAGCAGCTCGGAGGGACAGGGGGTTTACGAGCAGTACTTC. Its protein product is CASSSEGQGVYEQYF.

The chain employs TRBV4-3 and TRBJ2-7, with D uncertain. Germline-derived CDR1 and CDR2 are LGHNA and YSLEER. This CDR3 is built from 15 residues. The ends were cut back, 1 base at V and 0 bases at J, with 10 bases in the middle. The DNA for the CDR3 is TGCGCCAGCAGCCAAGGGGCGGAAAGCTCCTACGAGCAGTACTTC. Translation gives CASSQGAESSYEQYF.

The J gene is TRBJ2-3, the V gene TRBV6-5; 7 nucleotides align to TRBD1. The germline CDR1 and CDR2 sequences are MNHEY and SVGAGI. This CDR3 spans 16 amino acids. Trimming removed 2 bases from V and 2 bases from J; junction bases left unmatched: 7. The CDR3 spells CASSYGDSTYTDTQYF. DNA of the CDR3: TGTGCCAGCAGTTACGGGGACAGTACTTACACAGATACGCAGTATTTT.

The chain has TRBV19 and TRBJ2-7; 8 positions agree with TRBD1. The CDR3 loop spans 14 amino acids. Germline CDR1 LNHDA, CDR2 SQIVND (reference sequence). Germline trimming cut 5 bases from V and 3 bases from J; bases unmatched to any gene: 6. CDR3 DNA: TGTGCCAGTAGTTTATCTACAGGGGGCTACGAGCAGTACTTC. This sequence encodes CASSLSTGGYEQYF.

V and J are TRBV10-3 and TRBJ2-7, with 7 nucleotides matching TRBD2. Per germline, CDR1 ENHRY and CDR2 SYGVKD. There are 15 residues in the CDR3. V dropped 7 bases and J dropped 4; count of bases not matched to a gene: 13. CDR3 in DNA: TGTGCCATCAAAGCAGGGTCTAGCGGAGATTACGAGCAGTACTTC. Translating it yields CAIKAGSSGDYEQYF.

For this clone: The same CDR3 can be traced to other DNA sequences in this sample. The CDR3 loop is CASSGTSGSYEQYF. In DNA, the CDR3 is TGTGCCAGCAGCGGCACTAGCGGGAGCTACGAGCAGTACTTC. The V gene is TRBV7-9, the J gene TRBJ2-7; 11 positions agree with TRBD2. Germline V CDR1 and CDR2: SEHNR, FQNEAQ (reference sequence). This CDR3 region has 14 residues. With V trimmed by 5 bases and J by 3 bases, 3 bases remained unmatched.

This clone appeared a single time. As DNA, the CDR3 is TGTGCCAGCAGCCCCGCAAGGACTAGCGGGGGCGAAGATACGCAGTATTTT. Its translation is CASSPARTSGGEDTQYF. V gene TRBV7-2 combines with J gene TRBJ2-3, with 13 bases aligning to TRBD2. The V segment lost 5 bases and the J segment 5 bases; nucleotides outside the gene matches: 10. The CDR3 spans 17 residues. CDR1 SGHTA and CDR2 FQGNSA come from the germline V gene.

J is TRBJ1-1 and V is TRBV7-9; no clear D. CDR1 and CDR2 from the germline V gene are SEHNR and FQNEAQ (reference sequence). V was pared by 5 bases and J by 2 bases, with 12 bases between. The CDR3 has 14 residues. The CDR3 region has the DNA TGTGCCAGCAGCGTGGGGTCTGGCAACACTGAAGCTTTCTTT. This translates into CASSVGSGNTEAFF.

The chain couples TRBV7-9 to TRBJ1-5, with D unresolved. This CDR3 comprises 14 residues. Per germline, CDR1 SEHNR and CDR2 FQNEAQ (reference sequence). V gave up 4 bases and J gave up 0 bases, with 7 bases separating them. CDR3 sequence reads: CASSSPYSNQPQHF. The DNA for the CDR3 is TGTGCCAGCAGCTCGCCGTATAGCAATCAGCCCCAGCATTTT.

V usage is TRBV7-2 and J usage is TRBJ1-1; the D gene is possibly TRBD1 (5 bases). This CDR3 contains 13 residues. With 2 bases removed from V and 10 bases from J, the gap between germline ends came to 14 bases. The V gene's germline CDR1 is SGHTA and CDR2 FQGNSA. The chain's CDR3 is CASSLPGDSGAFF. Here the CDR3 DNA reads TGTGCCAGCAGCTTACCCGGCGACAGCGGAGCTTTCTTT.

The chain carries TRBV5-4 and TRBJ2-1; no reliable D call. From germline, CDR1 is SGHNT and CDR2 YYREEE (reference sequence). Between the trimmed V and J ends, which lost 0 bases and 6 bases, there was a span of 10 bases. CDR3 length: 14 residues. The CDR3 sequence is CASSLAGVGNEQFF. The CDR3 nucleotides read TGTGCCAGCAGCTTGGCCGGAGTTGGCAATGAGCAGTTCTTC.

CDR3 in amino acids: CASSNEDPPRGEQYF. Written as DNA, the CDR3 is TGTGCCAGCAGCAACGAGGACCCCCCAAGGGGTGAGCAGTACTTC. J is TRBJ2-7 and V is TRBV21-1; TRBD1, the table's D call, was not compared with the DNA. TRBV21-1 is a known pseudogene. The CDR3 runs to 15 residues.

The chain combines TRBV9 with TRBJ1-2; 9 bases are a match to TRBD1. CDR3 length equals 14 residues. The V gene's germline CDR1 is SGDLS and CDR2 YYNGEE. V was pared by 2 bases and J by 3 bases, with 2 bases of the junction left unmatched. CDR3 DNA sequence: TGTGCCAGCAGCGTCGGGACAGGGTACTATGGCTACACCTTC. It specifies CASSVGTGYYGYTF.

This chain connects TRBV19 to TRBJ1-5; possibly TRBD1 for D (6 bases). V lost 5 bases, J lost 13 bases, and 15 bases lay in between. Germline assignment: CDR1 LNHDA and CDR2 SQIVND (reference sequence). The CDR3 loop spans 12 amino acids. In DNA form, the CDR3 reads TGTGCCAGTAGTGGAGGAGGGGGGGAGCAGCATTTT. Residues: CASSGGGGEQHF.

The V call is TRBV7-8, the J call TRBJ2-1, with 13 bases aligning to TRBD2. This CDR3 has 17 amino acids. The trim removed 6 bases at V and 9 bases at J, leaving 14 bases unmatched. Germline V gene data show CDR1 as SGHVS and CDR2 as FQNEAQ. CDR3 DNA: TGTGCCAGCAGAGACGGGACTAGCGGGACCCTCCACGGTGAGCAGTTCTTC. Protein: CASRDGTSGTLHGEQFF.

This rearrangement joins TRBV7-2 to TRBJ2-2; no firm D call. Germline V gives CDR1 SGHTA, CDR2 FQGNSA. Trimming stripped 2 bases from V and 1 base from J, with 20 bases between. This CDR3 spans 19 amino acids. As DNA, the CDR3 is TGTGCCAGCAGCTTATTTGGTCCAGCCCAACTTTTGAACACCGGGGAGCTGTTTTTT. Translation: CASSLFGPAQLLNTGELFF.

CDR3 bases: TGCGCCAGCAGCTCCGGGACTAGCGCAGAGACCCAGTACTTC. It translates to CASSSGTSAETQYF. This chain uses TRBV5-1 with TRBJ2-5; 10 positions match TRBD2. The CDR3 is made up of 14 amino acids. After removal of 3 bases from V and 4 bases from J, the junction contained 3 bases not matched to a gene. Germline CDR1 SGHRS, CDR2 YFSETQ.

The chain recombines TRBV9 with TRBJ2-7; possibly TRBD1 for D (5 bases). Germline V gives CDR1 SGDLS, CDR2 YYNGEE. The CDR3 sequence is 14 residues long. The germline V and J ends were trimmed by 3 bases and 2 bases, with 12 bases remaining between them. The CDR3 here is CASSGPDSPYEQYF. For the CDR3, the DNA is TGTGCCAGCAGCGGGCCCGACAGCCCCTACGAGCAGTACTTC.

Comment on this clone: The sample carries other DNA sequences with the same CDR3. The chain is built from TRBV27 and TRBJ2-7; possible D gene TRBD1, 6 bases. The CDR3 is made up of 13 amino acids. Per the germline V gene, CDR1 is MNHEY and CDR2 is SMNVEV (reference sequence). Trimming pared 3 bases from V and 4 bases from J, leaving 10 bases between. CDR3 in amino acids: CASSFGQGYEQYF. The DNA of the CDR3 is TGTGCCAGCAGTTTCGGGCAGGGGTACGAGCAGTACTTC.

The chain links TRBV6-4 to TRBJ1-1; D is perhaps TRBD1 (6 bases). CDR1 MRHNA and CDR2 SNTAGT come from the germline V gene. V lost 6 bases to trimming and J lost 8 bases, with 13 bases between them. This CDR3 contains 12 residues. The CDR3, as DNA: TGTGCCAGCAGCCCTGGGGGGACAGAAGCTTTCTTT. Encoded protein: CASSPGGTEAFF.

The chain carries TRBV13 and TRBJ2-3; maybe TRBD2 (5 bases). V was shortened by 4 bases and J by 2 bases, with 10 bases between the two germline ends. This CDR3 region has 14 residues. CDR1 is PRHDT, CDR2 FYEKMQ, per germline (reference sequence). CDR3 region: CASSSSADTDTQYF. The DNA for the CDR3 is TGTGCCAGCAGCTCTTCAGCGGACACAGATACGCAGTATTTT.

The chain carries TRBV27 and TRBJ2-2; D call uncertain. The germline V gene has CDR1 MNHEY and CDR2 SMNVEV (reference sequence). The V and J ends lost 1 base and 1 base respectively, with 7 bases between them. There are 15 residues in the CDR3. The CDR3, as DNA: TGTGCCAGCAGTTTATACGCCAGGAACACCGGGGAGCTGTTTTTT. The encoded protein is CASSLYARNTGELFF.

The genes are TRBV5-6 and TRBJ2-7; no clear D gene. In germline, CDR1 is SGHDT, CDR2 YYEEEE. Trimming stripped 1 base from V and 1 base from J, with 12 bases between. This CDR3 has 15 amino acids. The CDR3: CASSLFDYPSYEQYF. The CDR3 coding sequence is TGTGCCAGCAGCTTGTTTGATTACCCTTCCTACGAGCAGTACTTC.

The V and J genes are TRBV11-1 and TRBJ1-5; D call uncertain. The germline V gene encodes CDR1 SGHAT and CDR2 FQDESV (reference sequence). The CDR3 sequence is 15 residues long. V was pared by 1 base and J by 5 bases, with 12 bases between. Written as DNA, the CDR3 is TGTGCCAGCAGCTTAGTTGGGGAAATGGATCAGCCCCAGCATTTT. Encoded protein: CASSLVGEMDQPQHF.

V gene TRBV7-9 combines with J gene TRBJ1-2, with D perhaps TRBD1 (6 bases). This CDR3 is built from 15 residues. Germline CDR1 SEHNR, CDR2 FQNEAQ (reference sequence). Trimming pared 0 bases from V and 8 bases from J, leaving 16 bases between. The CDR3 sequence is CASSLALEGVSGYTF. The CDR3 bases are TGTGCCAGCAGCTTAGCCCTGGAGGGGGTGAGCGGCTACACCTTC.

The chain joins TRBV7-8 to TRBJ2-7; D unclear. The CDR3 runs to 13 residues. CDR1 and CDR2 (germline): SGHVS, FQNEAQ. Trimming shortened V by 0 bases and J by 6 bases, and 9 bases separated the two germline ends. Here the CDR3 DNA reads TGTGCCAGCAGCTTAGCGAACGGCGGCGAGCAGTACTTC. It translates to CASSLANGGEQYF.

V usage is TRBV28 and J usage is TRBJ1-2; D is unresolved. V was trimmed by 5 bases and J by 8 bases, leaving 15 bases between them. The CDR3 covers 13 residues. The germline gives CDR1 MDHEN, CDR2 SYDVKM. The CDR3 here is CASSPRDPEGYTF. The CDR3 DNA is TGTGCCAGCAGTCCCCGCGACCCGGAGGGCTACACCTTC.